The rows below give T cell receptor beta chains drawn from one sample of a study of blood T cell repertoires in COVID-19. Here immunoSEQ multiplex PCR was the method, and the copy in TCRdb shows in-frame clones only, minus some. The sample has 300,000 to 400,000 clones; roughly nine tenths are singletons. Sample: PBMCs or T cells enriched from blood (not recorded which). Every receptor here comes from a man aged 55 to 69 who had recovered from COVID-19. Both conserved end residues are part of each CDR3. The D gene is left open where the match is weak. Clone size appears in some rows only: once, few, many, or a class for an expanded clone.

TRBV28	TRBD1	TRBJ1-2	.	TGTGCCAGCAGTTTAAGGGGGCATGGCTACACCTTC	CASSLRGHGYTF
TRBV3-1/TRBV3-2	.	TRBJ2-4	.	TGTGCCAGCAGCCAAGCTGTAGCCAAAAACATTCAGTACTTC	CASSQAVAKNIQYF
TRBV21-1	.	TRBJ2-2	once	TGTGCCAGCAGCACGAGCGGGAGGTACACCGGGGAGCTGTTTTTT	CASSTSGRYTGELFF
TRBV7-2	.	TRBJ1-4	.	TGTGCCAGCAGCTCGGGGAGCAGGTCAACGAATGAAAAACTGTTTTTT	CASSSGSRSTNEKLFF
TRBV14	TRBD2	TRBJ2-7	.	TGTGCCAGCAGCCAAGGACTAGCGGGAAGATACGAGCAGTACTTC	CASSQGLAGRYEQYF
TRBV18	TRBD2	TRBJ2-5	.	TGTGCCAGCTCACCGCGGGGGGACCAAGAGACCCAGTACTTC	CASSPRGDQETQYF
TRBV18	.	TRBJ2-3	.	TGTGCCAGCTCACCCGGTATTGCTAGCACAGATACGCAGTATTTT	CASSPGIASTDTQYF
TRBV6-6	TRBD1	TRBJ1-2	.	TGTGCCAGCAGCCCCGGGACAGGGGCTCATGGCTACACCTTC	CASSPGTGAHGYTF
TRBV7-7	.	TRBJ2-7	once	TGTGCTAGCAGCCGAGACACCCACTACGAGCAGTACTTC	CASSRDTHYEQYF
TRBV7-2	.	TRBJ1-1	.	TGTGCCAGCAGCTTAGCCCCAGGACTAAACACTGAAGCTTTCTTT	CASSLAPGLNTEAFF
TRBV5-4	TRBD2	TRBJ2-7	.	TGTGCCAGCAGCTTCGGGGGGACCTCCTACGAGCAGTACTTC	CASSFGGTSYEQYF
TRBV6-2/TRBV6-3	TRBD2	TRBJ2-7	once	TGTGCCAGCAGTTACGACCTAGCGGACTTTATAGCCTACGAGCAGTACTTC	CASSYDLADFIAYEQYF
TRBV19	TRBD1	TRBJ2-7	.	TGTGCCAGTAAGAAACAGGGGCCATCCTACGAGCAGTACTTC	CASKKQGPSYEQYF
TRBV29-1	.	TRBJ2-7	.	TGCAGCGTCCAGACAGAGTCCTACGAGCAGTACTTC	CSVQTESYEQYF
TRBV5-4	.	TRBJ1-1	.	TGTGCCAGCAGCTTGTCCGTGAACACTGAAGCTTTCTTT	CASSLSVNTEAFF
TRBV7-9	.	TRBJ1-6	.	TGTGCCAGCAGCTTGGGGGGGGACTCGGCCTATAATTCACCCCTCCACTTT	CASSLGGDSAYNSPLHF
TRBV3-1/TRBV3-2	.	TRBJ2-6	.	TGTGCCAGCAGCCCTTACTCTGGGGCCAACGTCCTGACTTTC	CASSPYSGANVLTF
TRBV7-3	.	TRBJ1-1	.	TGTGCCAGCAGCGCAACCACAGGTCACACTGAAGCTTTCTTT	CASSATTGHTEAFF
TRBV5-1	.	TRBJ1-2	.	TGCGCCAGCAGCTTGGATGGCGGATCTAACTATGGCTACACCTTC	CASSLDGGSNYGYTF
TRBV27	.	TRBJ2-1	.	TGTGCCAGCAGTTTAAGGCTTCGAGGCAGAATCTACAATGAGCAGTTCTTC	CASSLRLRGRIYNEQFF
TRBV7-2	.	TRBJ2-5	.	TGTGCCAGCAGCTTAACCAGGGAGACCCAGTACTTC	CASSLTRETQYF
TRBV6-5	.	TRBJ2-3	.	TGTGCCAGCGACCAGCTCCGGGACACAGATACGCAGTATTTT	CASDQLRDTDTQYF
TRBV28	TRBD2	TRBJ2-7	.	TGTGCCAGCAGTTTTTTGGCGGGACTAGCGGACTACGAGCAGTACTTC	CASSFLAGLADYEQYF
TRBV6-5	TRBD1	TRBJ1-6	.	TGTGCCAGCAGTTACGACAGGGGGCTGACGTCACCCCTCCACTTT	CASSYDRGLTSPLHF
TRBV5-1	.	TRBJ1-6	once	TGCGCCAGCAGCCCCGGCGGGGCAGGTGGGTCACCCCTCCACTTT	CASSPGGAGGSPLHF
TRBV5-1	TRBD1	TRBJ1-1	.	TGCGCCAGCAGCTATGGGACAGGAGTATCTGAAGCTTTCTTT	CASSYGTGVSEAFF
TRBV19	TRBD2	TRBJ2-1	.	TGTGCCAGTAGTATAAAACCGTGGGGGAGGGCCGTAGATGAGCAGTTCTTC	CASSIKPWGRAVDEQFF
TRBV2	TRBD2	TRBJ2-3	.	TGTGCCACCCAGCGGGGGGGGAGCACAGATACGCAGTATTTT	CATQRGGSTDTQYF
TRBV19	.	TRBJ2-3	.	TGTGCCAGTAGCTCATCAGCAGATACGCAGTATTTT	CASSSSADTQYF
TRBV6-1	TRBD1	TRBJ1-2	once	TGTGCCAGCAGTGAAGCGCGGCAGGGGGCGCTTGGCTATGGCTACACCTTC	CASSEARQGALGYGYTF
TRBV19	TRBD2	TRBJ2-7	.	TGTGCCAGTAGTATACCCGGGACTAGCGGGTTCTACGAGCAGTACTTC	CASSIPGTSGFYEQYF
TRBV6-5	TRBD1	TRBJ1-2	once	TGTGCCAGCAGCCCCGGGACAGGGGGGTCGTACACCTTC	CASSPGTGGSYTF
TRBV7-9	.	TRBJ1-1	.	TGTGCCAGCAGTTCAACGGGGGGATTGGACACTGAAGCTTTCTTT	CASSSTGGLDTEAFF
TRBV7-9	.	TRBJ1-2	.	TGTGCCAGCAGCTTTCTTGGGGGGGCTAACTATGGCTACACCTTC	CASSFLGGANYGYTF
TRBV5-1	.	TRBJ1-2	.	TGCGCCAGCAGCCCGGGGAAAGGGCCAACTAACTATGGCTACACCTTC	CASSPGKGPTNYGYTF
TRBV5-1	.	TRBJ2-6	.	TGCGCCAGCAGCTTGGGAGGAGGGACGGGGGCCAACGTCCTGACTTTC	CASSLGGGTGANVLTF
TRBV18	.	TRBJ2-1	.	TGTGCCAGCTCACCACTGGGCGATGAGCAGTTCTTC	CASSPLGDEQFF
TRBV30	TRBD2	TRBJ2-3	.	TGTGCCTGCCGGGAGGGAGGGAGCACAGATACGCAGTATTTT	CACREGGSTDTQYF
TRBV9	.	TRBJ1-2	.	TGTGCCAGCAGGCGTACCAACTATGGCTACACCTTC	CASRRTNYGYTF
TRBV7-9	.	TRBJ2-1	many	TGTGCCAGCAGTTACAGGGCCAATGAGCAGTTCTTC	CASSYRANEQFF
TRBV7-9	TRBD2	TRBJ2-2	.	TGTGCCAGCAGCTTAGCCGGGAGGGGGACCGGGGAGCTGTTTTTT	CASSLAGRGTGELFF
TRBV5-1	TRBD2	TRBJ2-5	.	TGCGCCAGCAGCTTGGGTCTAGCGGGAGAGGTAGAGACCCAGTACTTC	CASSLGLAGEVETQYF
TRBV6-5	TRBD2	TRBJ2-7	once	TGTGCCAGCAGTTATCAGCAGACTAGCGGGAGTTACGAGCAGTACTTC	CASSYQQTSGSYEQYF
TRBV9	.	TRBJ2-5	.	TGTGCCAGCAGCGTAGAGCCCGGCGGGCCGGCGTACCAAGAGACCCAGTACTTC	CASSVEPGGPAYQETQYF
TRBV6-5	TRBD1	TRBJ2-7	.	TGTGCCAGCGGGAAGGGGGCAGCCTACGAGCAGTACTTC	CASGKGAAYEQYF
TRBV27	.	TRBJ1-3	.	TGTGCCAGCAGTACCAGGGGAGGAAACACCATATATTTT	CASSTRGGNTIYF
TRBV24-1	.	TRBJ2-3	.	TGTGCCACCAGTGAACCTGACAGTAGTACTAGCACAGATACGCAGTATTTT	CATSEPDSSTSTDTQYF
TRBV6-5	TRBD1	TRBJ2-5	once	TGTGCCAGCAGTTACTCTTGGGGACAGGGAGAGACCCAGTACTTC	CASSYSWGQGETQYF
TRBV21-1	.	TRBJ2-3	.	TGTGCCAGCAGCAAAGTGGCGGGACGCCCAGATACGCAGTATTTT	CASSKVAGRPDTQYF
TRBV9	.	TRBJ1-5	.	TGTGCCAGCAGCGTAGAGGGGCAGGCTTATCAGCCCCAGCATTTT	CASSVEGQAYQPQHF